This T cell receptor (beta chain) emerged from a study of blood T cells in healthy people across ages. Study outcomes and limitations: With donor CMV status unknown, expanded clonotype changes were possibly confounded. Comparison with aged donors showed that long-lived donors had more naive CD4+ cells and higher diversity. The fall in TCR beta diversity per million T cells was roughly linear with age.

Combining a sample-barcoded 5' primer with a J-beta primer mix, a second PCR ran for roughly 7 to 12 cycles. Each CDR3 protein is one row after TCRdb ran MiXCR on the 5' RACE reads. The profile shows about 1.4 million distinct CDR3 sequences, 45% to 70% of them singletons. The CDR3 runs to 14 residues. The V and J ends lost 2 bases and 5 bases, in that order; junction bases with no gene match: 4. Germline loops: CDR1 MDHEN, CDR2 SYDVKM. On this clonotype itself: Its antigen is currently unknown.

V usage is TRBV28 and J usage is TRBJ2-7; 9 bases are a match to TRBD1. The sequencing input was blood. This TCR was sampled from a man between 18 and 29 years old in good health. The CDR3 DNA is TGTGCCAGCAGTTTAAGGGACAGGGAAAACGAGCAGTACTTC. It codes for CASSLRDRENEQYF. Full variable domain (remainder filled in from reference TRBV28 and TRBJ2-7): DVKVTQSSRYLVKRTGEKVFLECVQDMDHENMFWYRQDPGLGLRLIYFSYDVKMKEKGDIPEGYSVSREKKERFSLILESASTNQTSMYLCASSLRDRENEQYFGPGTRLTVT.